A selection of T cell receptor beta chains follows, all from one sample in a study of blood T cell repertoires in COVID-19. The table came from immunoSEQ multiplex PCR; TCRdb's copy has only in-frame clones and leaves some out. Seen here are 170,000 or so clones, approximately 83% observed once, and the top ten hold 6.5% to 8.5%. The source material was peripheral blood. These receptors came from a woman between 35 and 50 years old with COVID-19, enrolled during active disease. CDR3s include the opening cysteine and the closing phenylalanine or tryptophan. The D gene is left open where the match is weak. Clone size is shown for a subset of rows, as once, few, many or a class of expanded clone.

cdr3_nt cdr3_aa v_call clone_size j_call d_call
TGTGCCAGCAGGACGGGACAGGGGCTAAATCAGCCCCAGCATTTT CASRTGQGLNQPQHF TRBV6-5 few TRBJ1-5 TRBD1
TGTGCCAGCAGTTGGACTAGCGGCCCCTACGAGCAGTACTTC CASSWTSGPYEQYF TRBV6-2/TRBV6-3 once TRBJ2-7 TRBD2
TGTGCCAGCAGCCAAAAAATCGGGGAGCTGTTTTTT CASSQKIGELFF TRBV5-4 - TRBJ2-2 -
TGTGCCAGCAGCTTAGAAGGGGACAGGGGCTGGAGCGGCTACACCTTC CASSLEGDRGWSGYTF TRBV13 - TRBJ1-2 TRBD1
TGTGCCAGCTCACCTCGGGGCGGGGCGGATAATTCACCCCTCCACTTT CASSPRGGADNSPLHF TRBV18 - TRBJ1-6 -
TGTGCCAGCAGGGTGGGACAGGGCTACAATGAGCAGTTCTTC CASRVGQGYNEQFF TRBV2 few TRBJ2-1 TRBD1
TGTGCCAGCAGCCAATGGACTAGCGGTGCCTACGAGCAGTACTTC CASSQWTSGAYEQYF TRBV14 - TRBJ2-7 TRBD2
TGTGCCAGCACCTACCGGGACAGAAATACTGAAGCTTTCTTT CASTYRDRNTEAFF TRBV6-1 - TRBJ1-1 TRBD1
TGTGCTAGTGGTCCGGACAGGACCACCGGGGAGCTGTTTTTT CASGPDRTTGELFF TRBV12-5 - TRBJ2-2 TRBD1
TGTGCCAGCAGCCACATACAGATGAACACTGAAGCTTTCTTT CASSHIQMNTEAFF TRBV3-1/TRBV3-2 - TRBJ1-1 -
TGTGCCAGCAGCCCGGGACATACGAATTCTTTCTATGGCTACACCTTC CASSPGHTNSFYGYTF TRBV5-4 - TRBJ1-2 -
TGTGCCAGCACCCTCCGGGACGGGGGACTAGGAGGCTACACCTTC CASTLRDGGLGGYTF TRBV27 - TRBJ1-2 -
TGTGCCAGCAGTTACGGCTGGGGCTACACCTTC CASSYGWGYTF TRBV6-5 - TRBJ1-2 -
TGTGCCAGCAGCCCCACAGGGGGCAGTAATGAAAAACTGTTTTTT CASSPTGGSNEKLFF TRBV7-9 - TRBJ1-4 TRBD1
TGTGCCAGCTCACAGGACGGAGGTACGCAGTATTTT CASSQDGGTQYF TRBV18 - TRBJ2-3 -
TGTGCCAGCAGCGTAGAAGGGGCCAGGGGTGAAGCTTTCTTT CASSVEGARGEAFF TRBV9 - TRBJ1-1 -
TGTGCCAGCAGTGAAGGTTTCTCACTTCAAGAGACCCAGTACTTC CASSEGFSLQETQYF TRBV2 - TRBJ2-5 -
TGCAGTGCTAGTGATGGGAGGGACTATGGCTACACCTTC CSASDGRDYGYTF TRBV20-1 - TRBJ1-2 -
TGCGCCAGCACTAGGAATATGAACACTGAAGCTTTCTTT CASTRNMNTEAFF TRBV10-1 - TRBJ1-1 -
TGTGCCAGCAGACCCGGGACTAGCGGGGGGGCAGAGACCCAGTACTTC CASRPGTSGGAETQYF TRBV5-4 - TRBJ2-5 TRBD2
TGTGCCAGCAGTTTAAGGGACAGGGGCTACGAGCAGTACTTC CASSLRDRGYEQYF TRBV6-5 once TRBJ2-7 TRBD1
TGTGCCAGCAGCCCCTGGGGGGGTAGCGGGGCCTACGAGCAGTACTTC CASSPWGGSGAYEQYF TRBV11-2 - TRBJ2-7 TRBD2
TGTGCCACCAGTGGCTCTAGCGGGAGATACAATGAGCAGTTCTTC CATSGSSGRYNEQFF TRBV24-1 few TRBJ2-1 TRBD2
TGTGCCAGCACCCTGGGACAGCTTAATAATTCACCCCTCCACTTT CASTLGQLNNSPLHF TRBV27 - TRBJ1-6 TRBD1
TGTGCCAGCAGCGCCGGTGTGGGACTAGCGGGAGGTTATGAGCAGTTCTTC CASSAGVGLAGGYEQFF TRBV7-3 - TRBJ2-1 TRBD2
TGCGCCAGCAGGTCGGGGGTCGGGGCTTGGTCTAATGAAAAACTGTTTTTT CASRSGVGAWSNEKLFF TRBV5-1 few TRBJ1-4 -
TGTGCCAGCTCATCACGGAGGGCTATTTACGAGCAGTACTTC CASSSRRAIYEQYF TRBV18 - TRBJ2-7 -
TGTGCCAGCAGCCAAGGGGCGAGACTAGCGGACAATGAGCAGTTCTTC CASSQGARLADNEQFF TRBV3-1/TRBV3-2 - TRBJ2-1 TRBD2
TGCAGTGCTAGAATCGGGTACGAGCAGTACTTC CSARIGYEQYF TRBV20-1 - TRBJ2-7 -